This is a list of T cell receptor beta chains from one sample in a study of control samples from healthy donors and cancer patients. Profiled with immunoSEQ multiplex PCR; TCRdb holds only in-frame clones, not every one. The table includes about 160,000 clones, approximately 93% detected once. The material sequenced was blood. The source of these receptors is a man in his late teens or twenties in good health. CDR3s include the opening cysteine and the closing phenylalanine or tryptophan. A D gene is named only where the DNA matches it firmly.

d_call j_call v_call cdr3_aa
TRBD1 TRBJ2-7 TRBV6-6 CASSTGTGFLGQYF
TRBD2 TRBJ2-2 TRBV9 CASSEALAGQYTGELFF
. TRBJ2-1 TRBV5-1 CASSLVLGRTNEQFF
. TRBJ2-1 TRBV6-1 CASSDWAEQFF
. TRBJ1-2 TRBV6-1 CASIPVEGGGYGYTF
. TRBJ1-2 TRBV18 CASSPDTPGPIANYGYTF
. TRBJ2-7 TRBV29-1 CSVRGGEGQAGGGLYF
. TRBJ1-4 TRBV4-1 CASSQAIYEKLFF
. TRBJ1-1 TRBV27 CASRNQGSVNTEAFF
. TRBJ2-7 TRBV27 CASSDTRGRVHF
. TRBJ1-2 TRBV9 CASSVGQGSTGGYTF
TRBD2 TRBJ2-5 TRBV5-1 CASSLVAGGQETQYF
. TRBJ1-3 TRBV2 CASEGLAPGNTIYF
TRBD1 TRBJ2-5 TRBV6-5 CASSYSDRSWETQYF
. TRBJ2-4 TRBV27 CASSSGSQGNIQYF
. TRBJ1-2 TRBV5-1 CASSFAGLDYGYTF
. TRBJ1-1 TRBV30 CAWSLLENTEAFF
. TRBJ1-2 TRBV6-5 CASSPRQSEGYGYTF
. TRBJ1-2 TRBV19 CASSNRVDGYTF
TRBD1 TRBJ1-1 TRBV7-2 CASSPRGRASEAFF
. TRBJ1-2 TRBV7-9 CASTASIVRGATDYGYTF
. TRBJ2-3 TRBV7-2 CASSGGTDTQYF
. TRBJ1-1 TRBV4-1 CASSQRTSGNTEAFF
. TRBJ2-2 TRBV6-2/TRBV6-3 CASSYEGEAGELFF
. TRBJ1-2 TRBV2 CASSVARAYGYTF
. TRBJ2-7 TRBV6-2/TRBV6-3 CASSYLPSLARWSEQYF
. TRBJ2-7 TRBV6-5 CASSYSKGGEQYF
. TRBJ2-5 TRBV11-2 CASSLVLSESGETQYF
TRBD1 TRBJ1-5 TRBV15 CATSRDPQGNQPQHF
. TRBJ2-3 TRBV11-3 CASSLGLNTDTQYF
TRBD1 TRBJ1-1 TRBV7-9 CASSSFPTGRGTEAFF
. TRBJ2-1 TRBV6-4 CASSPGPNNEQFF
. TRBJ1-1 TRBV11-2 CASSWESTGTEAFF
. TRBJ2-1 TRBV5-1 CASRNGGNEQFF
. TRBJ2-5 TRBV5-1 CASNKPGQQETQYF
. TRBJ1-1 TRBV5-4 CASSLVGKNTEAFF
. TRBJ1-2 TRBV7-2 CASSLDRGSYGYTF
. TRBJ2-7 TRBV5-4 CASSAGTGGNYEQYF
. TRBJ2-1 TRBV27 CASSLSPSSYNEQFF
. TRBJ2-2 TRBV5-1 CASSLGTNTGELFF
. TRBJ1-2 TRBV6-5 CASRLNLGNYGYTF
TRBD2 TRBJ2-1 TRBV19 CASSIYGGGLVEQFF
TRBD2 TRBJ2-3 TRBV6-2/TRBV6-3 CASSYLTSGTTDTQYF
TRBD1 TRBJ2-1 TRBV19 CASSPPGQSREQFF
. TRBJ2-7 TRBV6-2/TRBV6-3 CASSYASPGGQRTYEQYF
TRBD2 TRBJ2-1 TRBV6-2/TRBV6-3 CASSYGGSGANEQFF
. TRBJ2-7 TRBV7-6 CASSKARDGSSYEQYF
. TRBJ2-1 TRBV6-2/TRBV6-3 CASSYGQISYNEQFF
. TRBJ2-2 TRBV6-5 CASIFTGGNTGELFF
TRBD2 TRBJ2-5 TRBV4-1 CASSQGELAGVGETQYF
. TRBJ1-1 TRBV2 CASSPSQTMNTEAFF
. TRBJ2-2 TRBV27 CASKPYSVTGELFF
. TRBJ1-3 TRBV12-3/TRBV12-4 CASSFRGRNTIYF
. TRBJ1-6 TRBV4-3 CASSQDLGSANSPLHF
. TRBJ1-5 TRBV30 CAWSELALDNQPQHF